This is a list of T cell receptor beta chains from one sample in a study of blood T cell repertoires in COVID-19. Clones were read by immunoSEQ multiplex PCR, and TCRdb kept only the in-frame ones, dropping some. The sample records over 100,000 clones, around nine tenths being singletons. Sequencing used peripheral blood. These TCRs come from a man aged 40-49 years with acute or convalescent COVID-19. CDR3s include the opening cysteine and the closing phenylalanine or tryptophan. The order of the fields is CDR3 length, V gene, J gene, clone size, D gene, CDR3 DNA, CDR3 protein. D genes are given only for firm matches. Where a row states a size, it is once, few, many or the class of an expanded clone; other rows omit it.

length: 18; V: TRBV4-1; J: TRBJ2-3; size: NA; D: TRBD2; DNA: TGCGCCAGCAGCCTACAGGGGGGACTAGCGGGAGCCGTAGATACGCAGTATTTT; CDR3: CASSLQGGLAGAVDTQYF
length: 14; V: TRBV5-1; J: TRBJ1-2; size: NA; D: NA; DNA: TGCGCCAGCAGCTTGGGGCTAGGCATCTATGGCTACACCTTC; CDR3: CASSLGLGIYGYTF
length: 14; V: TRBV6-5; J: TRBJ2-5; size: NA; D: NA; DNA: TGTGCCGGACGAACCGGGACACACCAAGAGACCCAGTACTTC; CDR3: CAGRTGTHQETQYF
length: 12; V: TRBV30; J: TRBJ2-7; size: NA; D: NA; DNA: TGTGCCTGGAGAGGAAAGGGGTACGAGCAGTACTTC; CDR3: CAWRGKGYEQYF
length: 14; V: TRBV7-2; J: TRBJ1-4; size: NA; D: NA; DNA: TGTGCCAGCAGCGAGACACCCACCCGGGAAAAACTGTTTTTT; CDR3: CASSETPTREKLFF
length: 14; V: TRBV4-3; J: TRBJ1-4; size: NA; D: NA; DNA: TGCGCCAGCAGCCAAGATGGCGGTAATGAAAAACTGTTTTTT; CDR3: CASSQDGGNEKLFF
length: 15; V: TRBV27; J: TRBJ1-2; size: NA; D: NA; DNA: TGTGCCAGCAGTTTTGCAGCGCGTACTAACTATGGCTACACCTTC; CDR3: CASSFAARTNYGYTF
length: 13; V: TRBV30; J: TRBJ1-1; size: NA; D: NA; DNA: TGTGCCTGGGGTGCGGGGGGGAGGACTGAAGCTTTCTTT; CDR3: CAWGAGGRTEAFF
length: 17; V: TRBV28; J: TRBJ2-7; size: NA; D: TRBD2; DNA: TGTGCCAGCAGTTTATCCAGGACTAGCGGGAGGGTCTACGAGCAGTACTTC; CDR3: CASSLSRTSGRVYEQYF
length: 15; V: TRBV9; J: TRBJ2-1; size: NA; D: NA; DNA: TGTGCCAGCAGTATATTGTCCGGGGTCTACAATGAGCAGTTCTTC; CDR3: CASSILSGVYNEQFF
length: 15; V: TRBV6-5; J: TRBJ1-6; size: NA; D: TRBD1; DNA: TGTGCCAGCAGTTTATTCGGACAGGGAGATTCACCCCTCCACTTT; CDR3: CASSLFGQGDSPLHF
length: 13; V: TRBV3-1/TRBV3-2; J: TRBJ1-5; size: NA; D: NA; DNA: TGTGCCAGCAGCCAACAACAGGGTCAGCCCCAGCATTTT; CDR3: CASSQQQGQPQHF
length: 14; V: TRBV5-1; J: TRBJ2-7; size: NA; D: TRBD2; DNA: TGCGCCAGCAGAGAGATAGCGGGAGCCTACGAGCAGTACTTC; CDR3: CASREIAGAYEQYF
length: 15; V: TRBV6-4; J: TRBJ2-1; size: NA; D: NA; DNA: TGTGCCAGCAGTGACTCCGGCAGGGGAAACAATGAGCAGTTCTTC; CDR3: CASSDSGRGNNEQFF
length: 14; V: TRBV19; J: TRBJ1-1; size: once; D: TRBD1; DNA: TGTGCCAGTACCGAACAGGGGTGGAACACTGAAGCTTTCTTT; CDR3: CASTEQGWNTEAFF
length: 16; V: TRBV7-9; J: TRBJ2-1; size: NA; D: TRBD2; DNA: TGTGCCAGCAGCACGACTAGCGGGAGTTCTTACAATGAGCAGTTCTTC; CDR3: CASSTTSGSSYNEQFF
length: 16; V: TRBV19; J: TRBJ1-4; size: NA; D: TRBD1; DNA: TGTGCCAGTGGGACAGGGGGGGGCCCAACTAATGAAAAACTGTTTTTT; CDR3: CASGTGGGPTNEKLFF
length: 15; V: TRBV9; J: TRBJ1-1; size: few; D: NA; DNA: TGTGCCAGCAGCGCACCGGACGGGATGAACACTGAAGCTTTCTTT; CDR3: CASSAPDGMNTEAFF
length: 16; V: TRBV6-6; J: TRBJ2-5; size: NA; D: NA; DNA: TGTGCCAGCAGCTTACACTCCGGGACACTTCAAGAGACCCAGTACTTC; CDR3: CASSLHSGTLQETQYF
length: 13; V: TRBV5-1; J: TRBJ2-1; size: NA; D: NA; DNA: TGCGCCAGCAGCCTCAGACAGCTCAATGAGCAGTTCTTC; CDR3: CASSLRQLNEQFF
length: 15; V: TRBV4-1; J: TRBJ1-2; size: NA; D: NA; DNA: TGCGCCAGCAGCCAAGATCAGGGGCTGTACTATGGCTACACCTTC; CDR3: CASSQDQGLYYGYTF
length: 15; V: TRBV25-1; J: TRBJ2-1; size: NA; D: TRBD2; DNA: TGTGCCAGCTGCTCCGCGGGAGACCCATACAATGAGCAGTTCTTC; CDR3: CASCSAGDPYNEQFF
length: 17; V: TRBV7-8; J: TRBJ2-7; size: NA; D: TRBD2; DNA: TGTGCCAGCAGCTTAACAAGACCGGGACTAGGGAGCATCGAGCAGTACTTC; CDR3: CASSLTRPGLGSIEQYF
length: 14; V: TRBV7-2; J: TRBJ2-2; size: NA; D: NA; DNA: TGTGCCAGCAGCTTATCGGTAAACACCGGGGAGCTGTTTTTT; CDR3: CASSLSVNTGELFF
length: 16; V: TRBV3-1/TRBV3-2; J: TRBJ2-6; size: NA; D: NA; DNA: TGTGCCAGCAGCCAAGGCGGCGGATCTGGGGCCAACGTCCTGACTTTC; CDR3: CASSQGGGSGANVLTF
length: 13; V: TRBV7-2; J: TRBJ1-2; size: once; D: TRBD1; DNA: TGTGCCAGCAGCACAGGGGGAGGCTATGGCTACACCTTC; CDR3: CASSTGGGYGYTF
length: 13; V: TRBV4-1; J: TRBJ1-5; size: NA; D: TRBD1; DNA: TGCGCCAGCAGCGACGACAGGGGGCAGCCCCAGCATTTT; CDR3: CASSDDRGQPQHF
length: 15; V: TRBV7-2; J: TRBJ1-3; size: NA; D: NA; DNA: TGTGCCAGCAGCTTAGGGGGCCACTCTGGAAACACCATATATTTT; CDR3: CASSLGGHSGNTIYF
length: 13; V: TRBV30; J: TRBJ1-2; size: NA; D: NA; DNA: TGTGCCTGGAGTGTAGTCAGGGGCCTGGGCTACACCTTC; CDR3: CAWSVVRGLGYTF
length: 15; V: TRBV9; J: TRBJ1-1; size: NA; D: NA; DNA: TGTGCCAGCAGCAAACCGGGACAACCGAACACTGAAGCTTTCTTT; CDR3: CASSKPGQPNTEAFF
length: 14; V: TRBV2; J: TRBJ1-4; size: NA; D: NA; DNA: TGTGCCAGCATCCCGTTGACAGGCGATGAAAAACTGTTTTTT; CDR3: CASIPLTGDEKLFF
length: 15; V: TRBV15; J: TRBJ2-2; size: once; D: TRBD1; DNA: TGTGCCACCAGAAGGGACAGGGAGGACACCGGGGAGCTGTTTTTT; CDR3: CATRRDREDTGELFF
length: 14; V: TRBV29-1; J: TRBJ2-2; size: NA; D: TRBD1; DNA: TGCAGCGTTGGGCAGGGGGTAGGCACCGGGGAGCTGTTTTTT; CDR3: CSVGQGVGTGELFF
length: 16; V: TRBV5-8; J: TRBJ1-6; size: NA; D: TRBD1; DNA: TGTGCCAGCAGCTTGGATGGGACAGGCCTAAATTCACCCCTCCACTTT; CDR3: CASSLDGTGLNSPLHF
length: 14; V: TRBV15; J: TRBJ1-2; size: NA; D: NA; DNA: TGTGCCACCAGCAGAGATGGGCAGGGGAGAGGCTACACCTTC; CDR3: CATSRDGQGRGYTF
length: 15; V: TRBV11-3; J: TRBJ2-7; size: NA; D: TRBD1; DNA: TGTGCCAGCAGGCCACGACAGGGCTTCTCCTACGAGCAGTACTTC; CDR3: CASRPRQGFSYEQYF
length: 17; V: TRBV4-3; J: TRBJ1-1; size: NA; D: NA; DNA: TGCGCCAGCAGCCAAGAGACCTCTCGGGGAGGTGGGACTGAAGCTTTCTTT; CDR3: CASSQETSRGGGTEAFF
length: 18; V: TRBV19; J: TRBJ1-6; size: NA; D: NA; DNA: TGTGCCAGTAGTATAGACACCAGAGGGAGCTCCTATAATTCACCCCTCCACTTT; CDR3: CASSIDTRGSSYNSPLHF
length: 16; V: TRBV11-2; J: TRBJ2-1; size: NA; D: TRBD2; DNA: TGTGCCAGCAGCTTAGTAATCGGCCTAGCGGGGCCTGAGCAGTTCTTC; CDR3: CASSLVIGLAGPEQFF
length: 13; V: TRBV7-6; J: TRBJ1-1; size: NA; D: NA; DNA: TGTGCCAGCAGCCTCAAACAGAACACTGAAGCTTTCTTT; CDR3: CASSLKQNTEAFF
length: 14; V: TRBV7-2; J: TRBJ1-5; size: NA; D: TRBD1; DNA: TGTGCCAGCAGCCCGTCAGGGGGCGAACAGCCCCAGCATTTT; CDR3: CASSPSGGEQPQHF
length: 17; V: TRBV5-1; J: TRBJ2-1; size: NA; D: NA; DNA: TGCGCCAGCAGCTTTAGTGTTGGGGACTTCTCCTACAATGAGCAGTTCTTC; CDR3: CASSFSVGDFSYNEQFF
length: 15; V: TRBV19; J: TRBJ1-4; size: NA; D: TRBD1; DNA: TGTGCCAGTAGTCCACCCGACAGGGAGTATGAAAAACTGTTTTTT; CDR3: CASSPPDREYEKLFF
length: 14; V: TRBV7-2; J: TRBJ1-2; size: NA; D: NA; DNA: TGTGCCAGCAGCCCGCCCGGACAGCTATATGGCTACACCTTC; CDR3: CASSPPGQLYGYTF
length: 14; V: TRBV6-5; J: TRBJ2-3; size: NA; D: NA; DNA: TGTGCCACCCTTTTACTAATTGTGTCAGATACGCAGTATTTT; CDR3: CATLLLIVSDTQYF
length: 16; V: TRBV30; J: TRBJ1-4; size: NA; D: NA; DNA: TGTGCCTGGAGTGTACAAGGCAGGCCTGCTAATGAAAAACTGTTTTTT; CDR3: CAWSVQGRPANEKLFF
length: 15; V: TRBV2; J: TRBJ2-5; size: NA; D: TRBD1; DNA: TGTGCCAGCAGTGACCCAGGGACAGGAGGAGAGACCCAGTACTTC; CDR3: CASSDPGTGGETQYF
length: 14; V: TRBV2; J: TRBJ2-2; size: few; D: TRBD2; DNA: TGTGCCAGCAACATGGCTAGCGGGACCGGGGAGCTGTTTTTT; CDR3: CASNMASGTGELFF
length: 14; V: TRBV5-6; J: TRBJ1-4; size: few; D: NA; DNA: TGTGCCAGCAGCTTGCAAGGGGCGGATGAAAAACTGTTTTTT; CDR3: CASSLQGADEKLFF
length: 14; V: TRBV11-2; J: TRBJ2-7; size: NA; D: TRBD1; DNA: TGTGCCAGCAGCTTAGCAGGGGGCACCTACGAGCAGTACTTC; CDR3: CASSLAGGTYEQYF
length: 15; V: TRBV4-3; J: TRBJ1-1; size: NA; D: NA; DNA: TGCGCCAGCAGCCACGACACAGGGACGGGCACTGAAGCTTTCTTT; CDR3: CASSHDTGTGTEAFF
length: 17; V: TRBV19; J: TRBJ1-1; size: NA; D: TRBD1; DNA: TGTGCCAGTAGTGACAGGGGAGACCCTCACATGAACACTGAAGCTTTCTTT; CDR3: CASSDRGDPHMNTEAFF
length: 13; V: TRBV9; J: TRBJ1-1; size: few; D: NA; DNA: TGTGCCAGCAGCGTAGCGGGGGACACTGAAGCTTTCTTT; CDR3: CASSVAGDTEAFF
length: 15; V: TRBV6-5; J: TRBJ2-1; size: NA; D: TRBD2; DNA: TGTGCCAGCAGCCGACTAGCGGGAGTAAATAGTGAGCAGTTCTTC; CDR3: CASSRLAGVNSEQFF